This T cell receptor (beta chain) stems from a study of T cell responses to AZD1222 COVID-19 vaccine. The table came from immunoSEQ multiplex PCR; TCRdb's copy has only in-frame clones and leaves some out. The sample has around 110,000 clones; approximately 84% are singletons. Sequenced here: peripheral blood, sampled on day 0 of AZD1222 vaccination. The receptor comes from an adult in good health.

The CDR3, as DNA: TGTGCCAGCAGTGACGATGGGGGCTGGGAGCAGTACTTC. This sequence encodes CASSDDGGWEQYF. V gene TRBV28 combines with J gene TRBJ2-7, with TRBD1 as a possible D gene (6 bases). The germline V and J ends were trimmed by 5 bases and 7 bases, with 15 bases remaining between them. The CDR3 runs 13 residues. The germline V gene encodes CDR1 MDHEN and CDR2 SYDVKM.